In this sample, the clone carrying this TCR beta chain turned up once. What it binds is unknown. The sample comes from a study of a mutant IDH1 vaccine in newly diagnosed glioma. Study information: Most patients had received both radiotherapy and temozolomide, the prior options being radiotherapy, temozolomide, or both.

Only in-frame clones appear in the TCRdb table, and some are missing; sequencing was by immunoSEQ multiplex PCR. The data show around 100,000 clones, around nine tenths seen once. Time point defined: week 47, end of study. Each dose delivered 300 ug of mutant IDH1 20-mer peptide subcutaneously with imiquimod. The material sequenced was PBMCs, taken from a glioma patient whose treatment included an IDH1 peptide vaccine. The receptor was isolated from a woman aged 50 to 65 with glioma.

The CDR3 nucleotides are TGTGCCAGCTCACAGTCGGTAGGGTGGGATTCACCCCTCCACTTT. This sequence encodes CASSQSVGWDSPLHF. The V and J genes are TRBV18 and TRBJ1-6; no clear D gene. CDR3 length: 15 amino acids. Trimming cost V 4 bases and J 8 bases, with 15 bases left between them. Germline assignment: CDR1 KGHSH and CDR2 LQKENI.